The present T cell receptor (beta chain) was sequenced within a study of CXCR3-negative and CXCR3-positive naive CD8 T cells. In the study overall: The TRB read total, around 140 million, broke down to about 1.5 +/- 0.3 million reads per library. Study-wide findings and caveats: Relative to CXCR3-negative naive cells, CXCR3-positive naive cells had more hydrophobic TRB CDR3s.

To note about this clonotype: Antigen: not known.

TRB cDNA libraries were made by UMI-labeled 5' RACE. Following a re-call of the 5' RACE reads, TCRdb has one entry per CDR3 protein and lacks DNA. The listing contains 55,000 to 75,000 distinct CDR3 sequences. Sequenced sample: naive CXCR3+ CD8+ T cells from blood. Described subset: CD45RO-CCR7+CD27+CD95- naive CD8+ T cells expressing CXCR3 (TNR3+). The sequence was collected from a human donor in good health. Some clones in this sample may be carry-over from other donors' samples.

The CDR3 spells CASSSTNSGTQENEQYF. The V and J genes are TRBV13 and TRBJ2-7; TCRdb's D call of TRBD1 is untestable without DNA. The CDR3 is 17 residues long. The germline gives CDR1 PRHDT, CDR2 FYEKMQ (reference sequence).